This is a list of T cell receptor beta chains from one sample in a study of cytomegalovirus exposure and HLA in healthy donors. Repertoires were generated with immunoSEQ multiplex PCR, while TCRdb's copy carries only in-frame clones and drops some. The table shows around 190,000 clones, with around 88% occurring only once. Sequenced: PBMCs. The receptor set was obtained from a man in his forties in good health and CMV-seropositive. The CDR3 runs from the conserved cysteine through the conserved F or W. Each record gives: V gene, J gene, D gene, clone size, CDR3 DNA, CDR3 protein. D genes are given only for firm matches. A clone size is listed for some rows: how often the clone was seen (once, few, many), or a class if it is expanded.

V gene: TRBV6-1; J gene: TRBJ2-3; D gene: TRBD2; clone size: NA; CDR3 DNA: TGTGCCAGCAGTGAACTAGGACTAGGCCCAGATACGCAGTATTTT; CDR3 protein: CASSELGLGPDTQYF
V gene: TRBV5-4; J gene: TRBJ2-3; D gene: TRBD1; clone size: NA; CDR3 DNA: TGTGCCAGCAGCCATACAGGGGGTAATACAGATACGCAGTATTTT; CDR3 protein: CASSHTGGNTDTQYF
V gene: TRBV19; J gene: TRBJ1-2; D gene: TRBD1; clone size: NA; CDR3 DNA: TGTGCCAGTAGTATCGGGACAGTGCCTGGCTACACCTTC; CDR3 protein: CASSIGTVPGYTF
V gene: TRBV9; J gene: TRBJ2-1; D gene: TRBD1; clone size: NA; CDR3 DNA: TGTGCCAGCAGCGTAGGGGACAGGGGGTACAATGAGCAGTTCTTC; CDR3 protein: CASSVGDRGYNEQFF
V gene: TRBV29-1; J gene: TRBJ2-1; D gene: NA; clone size: NA; CDR3 DNA: TGCAGCGTTGAGTTCCGGGAAGGGCAGTTCTTC; CDR3 protein: CSVEFREGQFF
V gene: TRBV2; J gene: TRBJ2-3; D gene: NA; clone size: NA; CDR3 DNA: TGTGCCAGCGGGTGGGGCGGGGAGAGCACAGATACGCAGTATTTT; CDR3 protein: CASGWGGESTDTQYF
V gene: TRBV6-6; J gene: TRBJ1-5; D gene: TRBD1; clone size: NA; CDR3 DNA: TGTGCCAGCAGTCCCACAGGGGGCCACCAGCCCCAGCATTTT; CDR3 protein: CASSPTGGHQPQHF
V gene: TRBV5-4; J gene: TRBJ1-6; D gene: NA; clone size: NA; CDR3 DNA: TGTGCCAGCAGACCGGACAGCTACAAGAATTCACCCCTCCACTTT; CDR3 protein: CASRPDSYKNSPLHF
V gene: TRBV29-1; J gene: TRBJ2-1; D gene: NA; clone size: NA; CDR3 DNA: TGCAGCTCCGGGGGGTTCGGACAGGGTCGGGCTGAGCAGTTCTTC; CDR3 protein: CSSGGFGQGRAEQFF
V gene: TRBV2; J gene: TRBJ1-6; D gene: TRBD1; clone size: NA; CDR3 DNA: TGTGCCAGCAGTGACGACAGGGGAAATTCACCCCTCCACTTT; CDR3 protein: CASSDDRGNSPLHF
V gene: TRBV6-1; J gene: TRBJ2-1; D gene: TRBD2; clone size: NA; CDR3 DNA: TGTGCCAGCAGCAGACTAGCGGAGATAAATGAGCAGTTCTTC; CDR3 protein: CASSRLAEINEQFF
V gene: TRBV27; J gene: TRBJ2-1; D gene: NA; clone size: NA; CDR3 DNA: TGTGCCAGTACCCGGTCTTCCTACAATGAGCAGTTCTTC; CDR3 protein: CASTRSSYNEQFF
V gene: TRBV6-1; J gene: TRBJ2-3; D gene: TRBD2; clone size: NA; CDR3 DNA: TGTGCCAGCAGTGACGCCGGACTAGCGGGAGGACGGACAGATACGCAGTATTTT; CDR3 protein: CASSDAGLAGGRTDTQYF
V gene: TRBV7-3; J gene: TRBJ2-1; D gene: TRBD2; clone size: NA; CDR3 DNA: TGTGCCAGCAGCTCCCAACCTAGCGGGAGTATCGATGAGCAGTTCTTC; CDR3 protein: CASSSQPSGSIDEQFF
V gene: TRBV6-5; J gene: TRBJ2-5; D gene: TRBD2; clone size: NA; CDR3 DNA: TGTGCCAGCAGGGGGGGGGCCCAGTACTTC; CDR3 protein: CASRGGAQYF
V gene: TRBV6-5; J gene: TRBJ1-1; D gene: TRBD1; clone size: once; CDR3 DNA: TGTGCCAGCAGTTACTTTAGTGGACAGGGCATTGAAGCTTTCTTT; CDR3 protein: CASSYFSGQGIEAFF
V gene: TRBV28; J gene: TRBJ2-1; D gene: NA; clone size: once; CDR3 DNA: TGTGCCAGCAGTTTAAAGAGCTCCTACAATGAGCAGTTCTTC; CDR3 protein: CASSLKSSYNEQFF
V gene: TRBV5-1; J gene: TRBJ2-3; D gene: TRBD2; clone size: NA; CDR3 DNA: TGCGCCAGCAGCACGGGACTAGCGGGAGGGCCGCTCTCAGATACGCAGTATTTT; CDR3 protein: CASSTGLAGGPLSDTQYF
V gene: TRBV6-5; J gene: TRBJ1-2; D gene: NA; clone size: NA; CDR3 DNA: TGTGCCAGCAGTAAGACAGCCAATTATGGCTACACCTTC; CDR3 protein: CASSKTANYGYTF
V gene: TRBV2; J gene: TRBJ2-1; D gene: TRBD2; clone size: NA; CDR3 DNA: TGTGCCAGCAGTGAAGCCACTAGCGGGAGTCATGAGCAGTTCTTC; CDR3 protein: CASSEATSGSHEQFF
V gene: TRBV7-9; J gene: TRBJ2-1; D gene: NA; clone size: NA; CDR3 DNA: TGTGCCAGCAGCTACAGACAGTCACACTCCTACAATGAGCAGTTCTTC; CDR3 protein: CASSYRQSHSYNEQFF
V gene: TRBV7-9; J gene: TRBJ1-2; D gene: NA; clone size: NA; CDR3 DNA: TGTGCCAGCAGCTTTGTCGGGGGGGACAACAAAGGCTACACCTTC; CDR3 protein: CASSFVGGDNKGYTF
V gene: TRBV10-3; J gene: TRBJ2-1; D gene: NA; clone size: NA; CDR3 DNA: TGTGCCATCAGTGGGGGGGTCCCCCGAGCGGAGCAGTTCTTC; CDR3 protein: CAISGGVPRAEQFF
V gene: TRBV7-9; J gene: TRBJ2-2; D gene: NA; clone size: once; CDR3 DNA: TGTGCCAGCAGCTCGCTGACTAGCGGGGAGCTGTTTTTT; CDR3 protein: CASSSLTSGELFF
V gene: TRBV10-3; J gene: TRBJ1-2; D gene: TRBD1; clone size: NA; CDR3 DNA: TGTGCCATCAGATTCGGACAGGGGGGCTATGGCTACACCTTC; CDR3 protein: CAIRFGQGGYGYTF
V gene: TRBV4-3; J gene: TRBJ1-5; D gene: NA; clone size: NA; CDR3 DNA: TGCGCCAGCAGCCCCTACCGGCAGGGGAGCAATCAGCCCCAGCATTTT; CDR3 protein: CASSPYRQGSNQPQHF
V gene: TRBV27; J gene: TRBJ1-1; D gene: NA; clone size: NA; CDR3 DNA: TGTGCCAGCAGTTTCTTACAGGGACTGAACACTGAAGCTTTCTTT; CDR3 protein: CASSFLQGLNTEAFF
V gene: TRBV6-1; J gene: TRBJ2-7; D gene: NA; clone size: NA; CDR3 DNA: TGTGCCAGCAGGTCCCTTGGGCGATTGGACGAGCAGTACTTC; CDR3 protein: CASRSLGRLDEQYF
V gene: TRBV19; J gene: TRBJ1-5; D gene: NA; clone size: NA; CDR3 DNA: TGTGCCAGTACCCCGGGGGACCGATACCAGCCCCAGCATTTT; CDR3 protein: CASTPGDRYQPQHF
V gene: TRBV6-5; J gene: TRBJ2-3; D gene: TRBD2; clone size: NA; CDR3 DNA: TGTGCCAGCAGTTACTCGGTTAGCGGGACAGATACGCAGTATTTT; CDR3 protein: CASSYSVSGTDTQYF
V gene: TRBV5-4; J gene: TRBJ1-3; D gene: NA; clone size: NA; CDR3 DNA: TGTGCCAGCAGCACCGGACAGCTTTCCTCTGGAAACACCATATATTTT; CDR3 protein: CASSTGQLSSGNTIYF
V gene: TRBV7-9; J gene: TRBJ1-3; D gene: NA; clone size: NA; CDR3 DNA: TGTGCCAGCAGCTTCGGTCGAGGCCCTGGAAACACCATATATTTT; CDR3 protein: CASSFGRGPGNTIYF
V gene: TRBV27; J gene: TRBJ2-4; D gene: NA; clone size: NA; CDR3 DNA: TGTGCCAGCAGTTTATCCCTAGGTGGCAAAAACATTCAGTACTTC; CDR3 protein: CASSLSLGGKNIQYF
V gene: TRBV13; J gene: TRBJ2-2; D gene: TRBD2; clone size: once; CDR3 DNA: TGTGCCAGCAGCTCAGGACTAGCGGGAGAAACCGGGGAGCTGTTTTTT; CDR3 protein: CASSSGLAGETGELFF
V gene: TRBV7-3; J gene: TRBJ2-5; D gene: TRBD2; clone size: NA; CDR3 DNA: TGTGCCAGCAGCTTAAACGGGAGGGAGACCCAGTACTTC; CDR3 protein: CASSLNGRETQYF
V gene: TRBV25-1; J gene: TRBJ2-7; D gene: NA; clone size: NA; CDR3 DNA: TGTGCCAGCAGTCAACTAACAGGACGGCAGTACTTC; CDR3 protein: CASSQLTGRQYF
V gene: TRBV14; J gene: TRBJ2-1; D gene: TRBD1; clone size: NA; CDR3 DNA: TGTGCCAGCAGCCGGTTAGGACAGGGGGCATTGATCGATGAGCAGTTCTTC; CDR3 protein: CASSRLGQGALIDEQFF
V gene: TRBV2; J gene: TRBJ2-5; D gene: NA; clone size: NA; CDR3 DNA: TGTGCCCGTAAAGGGGCAGAGACCCAGTACTTC; CDR3 protein: CARKGAETQYF
V gene: TRBV7-9; J gene: TRBJ2-6; D gene: NA; clone size: NA; CDR3 DNA: TGTGCCAGCAGTGAGACTCGCTCGTCCTTAGCCTTCGTCCTGACTTTC; CDR3 protein: CASSETRSSLAFVLTF
V gene: TRBV7-2; J gene: TRBJ2-1; D gene: TRBD2; clone size: NA; CDR3 DNA: TGTGCCAGCAGCCCAATAGCGGGATCCACTTACAATGAGCAGTTCTTC; CDR3 protein: CASSPIAGSTYNEQFF
V gene: TRBV11-2; J gene: TRBJ1-1; D gene: NA; clone size: NA; CDR3 DNA: TGTGCCAGCAGCCCAGCCAGGGCCACGAACACTGAAGCTTTCTTT; CDR3 protein: CASSPARATNTEAFF
V gene: TRBV19; J gene: TRBJ1-1; D gene: NA; clone size: NA; CDR3 DNA: TGTGCCAGTAGTATATATGTGGGGCGCCGGACTGAAGCTTTCTTT; CDR3 protein: CASSIYVGRRTEAFF
V gene: TRBV15; J gene: TRBJ1-5; D gene: NA; clone size: NA; CDR3 DNA: TGTGCCACCAGCGGTCGGACAGTTCCCAATCAGCCCCAGCATTTT; CDR3 protein: CATSGRTVPNQPQHF